The next 27 T cell receptor beta chains were all read from a single sample in a study of CD8 T cells in ankylosing spondylitis. Study outcomes and limitations: One TCR beta motif, made up of roughly eight highly homologous variants, appeared characteristic of ankylosing spondylitis blood.

TCRdb ran MiXCR on the 5' RACE reads and lists one entry per CDR3 protein. The sample has fewer than 550,000 distinct CDR3 sequences; roughly 5.2% are singletons. Their specific antigens are unknown. Sequencing was carried out using blood, either unsorted or a sorted T cell fraction (not recorded which). The receptors shown here come from a male donor with ankylosing spondylitis.

This clonotype appeared many times. V gene TRBV11-2 combines with J gene TRBJ2-1; D is undetermined. This CDR3 has 11 amino acids. Germline V lookup: CDR1 SGHAT, CDR2 FQNNGV. The V end lost 3 bases, the J end lost 8 bases, and 5 bases lay between the germline ends. This CDR3 is CASSFPDEQFF. The CDR3 DNA reads TGTGCCAGCAGCTTTCCGGATGAGCAGTTCTTC.

This clonotype was seen a few times. The chain couples TRBV5-6 to TRBJ2-2; the D gene is possibly TRBD1 (5 bases). There are 15 residues in the CDR3. CDR1 and CDR2 (germline): SGHDT, YYEEEE. Trimming stripped 5 bases from V and 0 bases from J, with 11 bases between. CDR3 sequence (DNA): TGTGCCAGCAGAAATGACAGAACGAACACCGGGGAGCTGTTTTTT. It translates to CASRNDRTNTGELFF.

In this sample, this clonotype turned up many times. The gene calls are TRBV4-2 and TRBJ2-5, with no clear D. This CDR3 is built from 15 residues. V lost 1 base to trimming and J lost 4 bases, with 13 bases between them. Germline assignment: CDR1 LGHNA and CDR2 YNFKEQ. The CDR3, as DNA: TGTGCCAGCAGCCAAGTTACTGGGTTGAGAGAGACCCAGTACTTC. Protein product: CASSQVTGLRETQYF.

CDR3 sequence (DNA): TGTGCCAGCTCTGGCAGGGTCTCACCCCTCCACTTT. Amino acids: CASSGRVSPLHF. J is TRBJ1-6 and V is TRBV19, with a weak D call TRBD1 (5 bases). With 9 bases removed from V and 10 bases from J, the gap between germline ends came to 13 bases. Germline CDR1 LNHDA, CDR2 SQIVND (reference sequence). This CDR3 has 12 amino acids. The complete variable domain, with remaining parts taken from reference TRBV19 and TRBJ1-6, reads DGGITQSPKYLFRKEGQNVTLSCEQNLNHDAMYWYRQDPGQGLRLIYYSQIVNDFQKGDIAEGYSVSREKKESFPLTVTSAQKNPTAFYLCASSGRVSPLHFGNGTRLTVT.

The sample holds many counts of this clonotype. The CDR3 loop reads CSADGPGNQPQHF. DNA for the CDR3: TGCAGTGCTGATGGTCCCGGGAATCAGCCCCAGCATTTT. The chain carries TRBV20-1 and TRBJ1-5; D not certain. This CDR3 contains 13 residues. Germline CDR1 DFQATT, CDR2 SNEGSKA (reference sequence). Trimming removed 5 bases from V and 4 bases from J, with 12 bases in between.

In this sample, this clonotype turned up many times. The V gene is TRBV5-1, the J gene TRBJ1-5, with 9 nucleotides matching TRBD1. The CDR3 covers 14 residues. The J segment lost 6 bases and the V segment lost 0 bases, leaving 1 base of the junction unmatched. From germline, CDR1 is SGHRS and CDR2 YFSETQ. The chain's CDR3 is CASSLGTGAQPQHF. CDR3 nucleotides: TGCGCCAGCAGCTTGGGGACAGGGGCTCAGCCCCAGCATTTT.

This clonotype was recorded at least ten times. The chain has TRBV6-2 or TRBV6-3 and TRBJ2-3; 7 nucleotides line up with TRBD1. V shed 0 bases, J shed 7 bases, and the junction held 7 bases outside the gene matches. The CDR3 is 15 amino acids. Germline values: CDR1 MNHEY, CDR2 SVGEGT. The CDR3: CASSYSYNRGHTQYF. Written as DNA, the CDR3 is TGTGCCAGCAGTTACTCCTATAACAGGGGACATACGCAGTATTTT.

Many counts were recorded for this clonotype. The chain combines TRBV6-2 or TRBV6-3 with TRBJ1-2, with D uncertain. The CDR3 contains 13 residues. With 5 bases removed from V and 8 bases from J, the gap between germline ends came to 15 bases. Per germline, CDR1 MNHEY and CDR2 SVGEGT. The CDR3 DNA follows: TGTGCCAGCAGTCCTGGACGTCCGGGAGGCTACACCTTC. Its translation: CASSPGRPGGYTF.

This clonotype was detected ten times or more. The chain couples TRBV5-1 to TRBJ2-2, with 8 bases identical to TRBD1. Germline CDR1 SGHRS, CDR2 YFSETQ. The CDR3 runs to 15 residues. V lost 4 bases and J lost 7; bases outside the gene matches: 9. The CDR3 sequence: CASSTGAGGHGELFF. The CDR3 DNA is TGCGCCAGCAGCACGGGAGCAGGGGGCCACGGGGAGCTGTTTTTT.

This clonotype was observed at least ten times. This chain joins TRBV11-1 and TRBJ2-1; a weak D match, TRBD2 (5 bases). Germline V CDR1 and CDR2: SGHAT, FQDESV (reference sequence). The CDR3 spans 16 residues. V lost 2 bases and J lost 5, with 16 bases in between. CDR3 sequence reads: CASSLRRVRPDNEQFF. CDR3 in DNA: TGTGCCAGCAGCTTAAGGCGGGTTCGGCCGGACAATGAGCAGTTCTTC.

This clonotype appeared many times. The rearrangement links TRBV9 to TRBJ2-7; unclear D gene. V gave up 0 bases and J gave up 6 bases, with 16 bases separating them. The CDR3 consists of 15 residues. The germline V gene has CDR1 SGDLS and CDR2 YYNGEE. DNA of the CDR3: TGTGCCAGCAGCGTAGTCCGACCCCCCGCTCGCGAGCAGTACTTC. Translation gives CASSVVRPPAREQYF.

This clonotype has a count of ten or more. The CDR3 bases are TGCAGTGCTCCTACTAGCGCGGGAGTGGTTCATACGCAGTATTTT. Residues: CSAPTSAGVVHTQYF. This chain joins TRBV20-1 and TRBJ2-3, with TRBD2 identical over 7 bases. Germline loops: CDR1 DFQATT, CDR2 SNEGSKA (reference sequence). The CDR3 covers 15 residues. Losses at the gene ends were 5 bases for V and 7 bases for J; bases not matched to a gene: 15.

V usage is TRBV28 and J usage is TRBJ1-6, with D maybe TRBD1 (5 bases). CDR1 is MDHEN and CDR2 is SYDVKM in the germline V gene. Trimming took off 11 bases at V and 5 bases at J, with 19 bases between the two ends. This CDR3 is built from 15 residues. The CDR3 protein is CAAAGTDHNNSPLHF. The CDR3 DNA follows: TGTGCCGCGGCAGGGACTGATCATAATAATTCACCCCTCCACTTT.

At least ten counts were recorded for this clonotype. The chain is built from TRBV9 and TRBJ2-2; D gene uncertain. Per the germline V gene, CDR1 is SGDLS and CDR2 is YYNGEE. This CDR3 spans 14 amino acids. V was shortened by 0 bases and J by 4 bases, with 7 bases between the two germline ends. CDR3 in amino acids: CASSVEGSTGELFF. The CDR3 DNA sequence: TGTGCCAGCAGCGTAGAGGGTAGCACCGGGGAGCTGTTTTTT.

Remarks on this clonotype: This may stem from a read error, because a much larger clone lies one nucleotide away. V usage is TRBV20-1 and J usage is TRBJ2-1; possibly TRBD2 for D (6 bases). The ends were cut back, 6 bases at V and 0 bases at J, with 12 bases in the middle. Germline V gene sequence: CDR1 DFQATT, CDR2 SNEGSKA (reference sequence). The CDR3 sequence is 14 residues long. The DNA of the CDR3 is TGCAGTGCCATGCACGGGGGCTCCTACAATGAGCAGTTCTTC. It specifies CSAMHGGSYNEQFF.

This clonotype came up many times. This chain connects TRBV5-1 to TRBJ2-5, with TRBD2 identical over 7 bases. Germline V gives CDR1 SGHRS, CDR2 YFSETQ. This CDR3 spans 14 amino acids. J was trimmed by 6 bases and V by 2 bases; bases with no gene match: 7. CDR3: CASSFDPGRQTQYF. DNA for the CDR3: TGCGCCAGCAGCTTTGACCCCGGGAGGCAGACCCAGTACTTC.

This clonotype was seen many times. This rearrangement joins TRBV11-1 to TRBJ1-1; no definite D call. Germline CDR1 is SGHAT and CDR2 is FQDESV (reference sequence). There are 13 residues in the CDR3. V shed 5 bases and J shed 2 bases, with 9 bases lying between them. The CDR3 reads CASSQDHNTEAFF. The CDR3, as DNA: TGTGCCAGCAGCCAAGACCACAACACTGAAGCTTTCTTT.

This clonotype was counted at least ten times. The V call is TRBV27, the J call TRBJ2-2; 7 nucleotides line up with TRBD1. Per germline, CDR1 MNHEY and CDR2 SMNVEV (reference sequence). Trimming at V came to 5 bases and at J to 4 bases, leaving 4 bases not matched to a gene. The CDR3 has 14 amino acids. The CDR3 protein is CASSRQGGTGELFF. Here the CDR3 DNA reads TGTGCCAGCAGTCGACAGGGCGGCACCGGGGAGCTGTTTTTT.

This clonotype was detected many times. CDR3 sequence (DNA): TGTGCCAGCAGCTTATCCCCGGGGAATACGCAGTATTTT. Translating gives CASSLSPGNTQYF. This rearrangement joins TRBV7-8 to TRBJ2-3, with D maybe TRBD2 (5 bases). This CDR3 region has 13 residues. Germline V gene lookup returns CDR1 SGHVS and CDR2 FQNEAQ. The germline V and J ends were trimmed by 2 bases and 7 bases, with 10 bases remaining between them.

This clonotype has more than one count but fewer than ten. The chain couples TRBV28 to TRBJ2-7, with D possibly being TRBD2 (5 bases). V lost 5 bases and J 2 bases, leaving 16 bases between the germline ends. Germline V CDR1 and CDR2: MDHEN, SYDVKM. CDR3 length: 15 amino acids. CDR3 sequence reads: CASSGIGQRTYEQYF. In DNA, the CDR3 is TGTGCCAGCAGTGGGATCGGGCAGCGGACCTACGAGCAGTACTTC.

In this sample, this clonotype turned up many times. V gene TRBV5-1 combines with J gene TRBJ1-4, with D unresolved. The length of the CDR3 is 13 residues. In germline, CDR1 is SGHRS, CDR2 YFSETQ. Trimming pared 3 bases from V and 8 bases from J, leaving 11 bases between. As DNA, the CDR3 is TGCGCCAGCAGCTCCGGCCCCTTCGAAAAACTGTTTTTT. Its translation is CASSSGPFEKLFF.

Ten or more counts support this clonotype. The J gene is TRBJ1-2, the V gene TRBV7-9; D remains unclear. Germline assignment: CDR1 SEHNR and CDR2 FQNEAQ (reference sequence). Trimming cost V 3 bases and J 4 bases, with 12 bases left between them. The CDR3 has 14 residues. The CDR3 protein is CASSFRGSFYGYTF. For the CDR3, the DNA is TGTGCCAGCAGCTTTCGAGGGTCATTCTATGGCTACACCTTC.

This clonotype has a count of ten or more. For the CDR3, the DNA is TGTGCCAGCTCGGCGGCATCGACTAGCACAGATACGCAGTATTTT. Translation gives CASSAASTSTDTQYF. This chain uses TRBV7-9 with TRBJ2-3; D is uncertain. Trimming took off 8 bases at V and 0 bases at J, with 15 bases between the two ends. Germline V gene sequence: CDR1 SEHNR, CDR2 FQNEAQ (reference sequence). This CDR3 comprises 15 residues.

Many counts were recorded for this clonotype. The chain has TRBV5-1 and TRBJ2-5, with D uncertain. This CDR3 is 13 amino acids long. Germline V lookup: CDR1 SGHRS, CDR2 YFSETQ. The V end was cut by 2 bases, the J end by 2 bases, with 7 bases between. This CDR3 is CASSFQQQETQYF. The CDR3 coding sequence is TGCGCCAGCAGCTTTCAACAGCAAGAGACCCAGTACTTC.

This clonotype was observed many times. The chain joins TRBV4-3 to TRBJ2-3, with 9 bases lining up with TRBD2. The CDR3 covers 16 residues. Looked up from germline, CDR1 is LGHNA and CDR2 is YSLEER. V trimming: 5 bases; J trimming: 0 bases; junction bases outside the gene matches: 6. The DNA of the CDR3 is TGCGCCAGCAGCGAACTAGCGGGCGTTAGCACAGATACGCAGTATTTT. It translates to CASSELAGVSTDTQYF.

This clonotype was observed many times. V is TRBV27 and J is TRBJ1-5; the D gene is possibly TRBD1 (5 bases). The V end lost 10 bases, the J end lost 4 bases, and 11 bases lay between the germline ends. CDR3 length equals 12 residues. Germline-derived CDR1 and CDR2 are MNHEY and SMNVEV (reference sequence). CDR3 bases: TGTGCCACCCAGTCAGGGAATCAGCCCCAGCATTTT. It yields the protein CATQSGNQPQHF.

This clonotype was found many times. The chain combines TRBV6-2 or TRBV6-3 with TRBJ2-7; the D gene is possibly TRBD2 (6 bases). Germline V gives CDR1 MNHEY, CDR2 SVGEGT. Between the trimmed V and J ends, which lost 2 bases and 0 bases, there was a span of 8 bases. The CDR3 spans 14 residues. The CDR3 DNA reads TGTGCCAGCAGTTACGGGGGGTTCTCCTACGAGCAGTACTTC. Translating it yields CASSYGGFSYEQYF.